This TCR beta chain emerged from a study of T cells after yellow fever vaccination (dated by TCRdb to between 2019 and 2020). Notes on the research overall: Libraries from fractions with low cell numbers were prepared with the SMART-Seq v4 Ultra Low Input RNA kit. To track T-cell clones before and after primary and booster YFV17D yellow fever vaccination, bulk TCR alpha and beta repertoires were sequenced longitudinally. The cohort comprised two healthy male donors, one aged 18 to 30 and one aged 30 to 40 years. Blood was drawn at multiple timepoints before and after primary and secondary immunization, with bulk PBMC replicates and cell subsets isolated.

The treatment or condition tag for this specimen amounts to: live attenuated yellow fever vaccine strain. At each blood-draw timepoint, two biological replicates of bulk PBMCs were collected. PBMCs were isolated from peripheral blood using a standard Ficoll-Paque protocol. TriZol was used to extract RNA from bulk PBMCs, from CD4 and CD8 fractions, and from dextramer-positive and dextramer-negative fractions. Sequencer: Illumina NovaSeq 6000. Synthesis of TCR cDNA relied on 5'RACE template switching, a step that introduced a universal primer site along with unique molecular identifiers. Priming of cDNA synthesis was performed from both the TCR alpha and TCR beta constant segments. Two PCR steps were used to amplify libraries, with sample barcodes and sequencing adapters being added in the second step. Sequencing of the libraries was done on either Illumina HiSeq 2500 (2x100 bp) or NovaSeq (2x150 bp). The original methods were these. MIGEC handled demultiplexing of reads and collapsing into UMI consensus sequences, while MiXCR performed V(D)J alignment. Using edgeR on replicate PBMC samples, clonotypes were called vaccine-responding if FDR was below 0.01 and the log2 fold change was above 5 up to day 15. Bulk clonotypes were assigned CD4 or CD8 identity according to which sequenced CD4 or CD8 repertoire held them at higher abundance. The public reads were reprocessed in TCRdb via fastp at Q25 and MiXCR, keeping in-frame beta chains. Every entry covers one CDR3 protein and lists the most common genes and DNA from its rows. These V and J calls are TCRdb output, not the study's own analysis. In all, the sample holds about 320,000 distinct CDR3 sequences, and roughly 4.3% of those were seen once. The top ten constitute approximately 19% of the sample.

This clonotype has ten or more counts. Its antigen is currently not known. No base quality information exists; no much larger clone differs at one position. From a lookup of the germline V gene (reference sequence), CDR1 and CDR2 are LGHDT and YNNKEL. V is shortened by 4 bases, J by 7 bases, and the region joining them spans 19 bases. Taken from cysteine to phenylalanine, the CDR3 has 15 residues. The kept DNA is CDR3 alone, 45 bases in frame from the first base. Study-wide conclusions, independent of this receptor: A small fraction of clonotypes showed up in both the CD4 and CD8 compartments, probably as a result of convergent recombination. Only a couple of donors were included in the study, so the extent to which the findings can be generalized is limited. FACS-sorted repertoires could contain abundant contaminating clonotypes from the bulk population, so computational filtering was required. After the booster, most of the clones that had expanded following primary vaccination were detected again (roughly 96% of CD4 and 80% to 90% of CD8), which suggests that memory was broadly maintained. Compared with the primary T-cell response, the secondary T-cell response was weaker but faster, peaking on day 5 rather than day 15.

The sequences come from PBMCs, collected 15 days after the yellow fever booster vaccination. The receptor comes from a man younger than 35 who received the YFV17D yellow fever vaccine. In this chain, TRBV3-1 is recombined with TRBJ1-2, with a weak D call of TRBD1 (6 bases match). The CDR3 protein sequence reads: CASSLQGGGSFGYTF. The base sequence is TGTGCCAGCAGCCTACAGGGTGGTGGTTCTTTTGGCTACACCTTC.